This T cell receptor (beta chain) comes out of a study of blood T cell repertoires in COVID-19. Study-wide context: Both acute and convalescent COVID-19 samples were obtained from the United States, Italy and Spain.

In the original analysis: It was from reference gene primer amplification that nucleated cell counts were estimated. Profiling relied on immunoSEQ multiplex PCR, and the TCRdb table lists in-frame clones only, not all of them. Clone size and the V and J calls come from that table; the DNA yielded D and trimming. The sample has roughly 110,000 clones; roughly 90% are singletons. The CDR3 covers 15 residues. CDR1 is MDHEN and CDR2 is SYDVKM in the germline V gene. J was trimmed by 4 bases and V by 4 bases; bases with no gene match: 5. This clone was recorded once. The chain recombines TRBV28 with TRBJ2-7; 12 bases are shared with TRBD2. Sequencing was carried out using peripheral blood. The TCR was taken from a man aged 35-49 years with active or convalescent COVID-19. The CDR3 coding sequence is TGTGCCAGCAGTTCGCCGACTAGCGGGAGTTACGAGCAGTACTTC. Its protein product is CASSSPTSGSYEQYF.